Included here is one T cell receptor beta chain sequence, with context. Its cognate antigen has yet to be identified. No much larger clone is present one base from it, and per-base qualities are unavailable. The germline V gene specifies SGDLS as CDR1 and YYNGEE as CDR2. The CDR3 runs 16 amino acids, cysteine and phenylalanine included. Kept here is only the CDR3 DNA, which spans 48 bases and is read in frame from base 1. Trimming leaves V shorter by 0 bases and J shorter by 7 bases, with the junction holding 5 bases beyond the gene matches. Sequencing took place on an Illumina NovaSeq 6000. cDNA libraries for TCRalpha and TCRbeta were prepared by 5'RACE using constant-segment primers, with sample barcodes and unique molecular identifiers added. RNA was extracted from every sample with Trizol reagent. Library amplification was performed in two PCR steps, and a second sample barcode and Illumina TruSeq adapters were introduced in the second step. Sequencing of the libraries was done on an Illumina NovaSeq, producing 2 x 150 bp paired-end reads. As for the authors' bioinformatics: Reads were demultiplexed and collapsed into UMI-guided consensus sequences with migec v1.2.7. Using mixcr v2.1.11, UMI consensuses were aligned to TRA and TRB V and J templates and then assembled into clonotypes. Clonotypes were classified as expanded or contracted when called significant by both edgeR and NoisET, with noise models trained on biological replicates. edgeR calls used a false discovery rate-adjusted p below 0.01 and a log2 fold-change threshold of 1. PCA with hierarchical clustering of max-normalized trajectories of the 1000 most abundant clonotypes was used as exploratory dynamics analysis. The CD4 or CD8 phenotype of responding clones was assigned using the separately sequenced CD4+ and CD8+ repertoires. TCRdb's own reprocessing of the public reads used fastp at Q25 and MiXCR and kept productive beta chains. Merged by CDR3 protein, the rows form single entries marked with the most common genes and DNA. None of the V and J calls come from the authors' own analysis; TCRdb made them. Counted in this sample were almost 550,000 distinct CDR3 sequences; roughly 21% of them appeared once. In total, the top ten clones hold around 12% of the sample.

Ficoll-Paque density gradient centrifugation was used to isolate PBMCs. This sample was taken from a study of T-cell memory formation after mild COVID-19 (dated by TCRdb to about 2021). As for the study more broadly: Most TCR sequence clusters were specific to one of the two donors. Longitudinal TCRalpha and TCRbeta repertoire sequencing tracked T-cell clones expanding and contracting after mild COVID-19 in two donors. Two young, previously healthy adult volunteers, one female and one male, were included in the cohort. On the study overall, not on this receptor specifically: The detection of some responding clones in pre-infection memory suggests that pre-existing cross-reactive memory T cells joined the SARS-CoV-2 response. Contracting CD4+ clones appeared mostly in the CM and EM memory subsets, whereas CD8+ clones were enriched in EMRA. Only a couple of mild cases were covered by the study, and larger cohorts that include severe cases with pre-infection samples were considered necessary. Whether the second-wave clones peaking on day 37 were SARS-CoV-2 specific was not confirmed. Balanced CD4/CD8 phenotypes were observed for clones contracting from day 15 to 85, whereas a bias towards CD4+ was observed for a second wave of clones expanding from day 15 to 37.

The sample was PBMCs or a T cell subset sorted from them (not recorded which). The chain joins TRBV9 to TRBJ2-1; 12 bases in between match TRBD2. This TCR was sampled from an adult woman who had mild COVID-19 (a few samples of this study predate the infection). The sample titles of this study are shuffled in the database, so cell type and time point are left out; the donor was told from shared clones. The base sequence is TGTGCCAGCAGCGTAGAAGAGCTAGCGGGAGGGAATGAGCAGTTCTTC. The translation is CASSVEELAGGNEQFF.